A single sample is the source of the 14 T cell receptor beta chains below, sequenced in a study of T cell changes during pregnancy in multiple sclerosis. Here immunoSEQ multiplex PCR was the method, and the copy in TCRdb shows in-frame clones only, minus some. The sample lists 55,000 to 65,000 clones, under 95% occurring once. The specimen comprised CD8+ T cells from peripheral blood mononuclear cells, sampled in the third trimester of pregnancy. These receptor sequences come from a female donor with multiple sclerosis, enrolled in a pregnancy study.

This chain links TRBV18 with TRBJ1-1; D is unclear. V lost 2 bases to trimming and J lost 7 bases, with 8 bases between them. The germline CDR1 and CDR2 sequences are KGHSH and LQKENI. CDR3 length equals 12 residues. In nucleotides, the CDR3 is TGTGCCAGCTCACCATCCAGAGGTGAAGCTTTCTTT. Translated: CASSPSRGEAFF.

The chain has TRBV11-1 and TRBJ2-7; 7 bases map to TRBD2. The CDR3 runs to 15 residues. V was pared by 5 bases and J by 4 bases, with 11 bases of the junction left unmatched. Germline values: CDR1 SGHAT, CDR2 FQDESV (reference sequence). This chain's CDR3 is CASSLWGEGPYEQYF. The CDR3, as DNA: TGTGCCAGCAGCCTCTGGGGGGAGGGCCCTTACGAGCAGTACTTC.

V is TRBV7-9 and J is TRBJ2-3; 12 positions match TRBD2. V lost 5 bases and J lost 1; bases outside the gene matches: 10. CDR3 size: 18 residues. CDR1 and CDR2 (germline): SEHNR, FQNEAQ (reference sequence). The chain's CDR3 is CASSPWTSGKLGTDTQYF. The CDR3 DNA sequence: TGTGCCAGCAGCCCGTGGACTAGCGGGAAACTCGGCACAGATACGCAGTATTTT.

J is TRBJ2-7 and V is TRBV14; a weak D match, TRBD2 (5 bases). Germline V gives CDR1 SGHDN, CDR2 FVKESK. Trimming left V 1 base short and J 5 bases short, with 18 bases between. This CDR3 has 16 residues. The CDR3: CASSQGGWRQIHEQYF. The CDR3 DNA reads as TGTGCCAGCAGCCAAGGGGGATGGAGGCAGATTCACGAGCAGTACTTC.

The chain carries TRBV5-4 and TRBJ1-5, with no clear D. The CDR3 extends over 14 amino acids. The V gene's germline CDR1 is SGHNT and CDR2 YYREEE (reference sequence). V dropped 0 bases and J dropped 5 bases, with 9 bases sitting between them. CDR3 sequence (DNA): TGTGCCAGCAGCTTGGGGCCTGGTGATCAGCCCCAGCATTTT. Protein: CASSLGPGDQPQHF.

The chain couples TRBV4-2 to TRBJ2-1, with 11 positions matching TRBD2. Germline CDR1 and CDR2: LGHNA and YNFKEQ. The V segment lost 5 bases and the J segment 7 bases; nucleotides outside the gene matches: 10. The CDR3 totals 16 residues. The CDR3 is CASSGRIAGGPNEQFF. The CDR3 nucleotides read TGTGCCAGCAGCGGAAGAATAGCGGGAGGGCCAAATGAGCAGTTCTTC.

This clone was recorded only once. The CDR3 nucleotides are TGTGCCAGCAGCTCCTCCGGGACAGGGGAGCACGGCTACACCTTC. Protein: CASSSSGTGEHGYTF. The chain uses TRBV28 and TRBJ1-2; 10 bases are a match to TRBD1. The CDR3 extends over 15 amino acids. Germline V gene data show CDR1 as MDHEN and CDR2 as SYDVKM. V gave up 6 bases and J gave up 8 bases; unmatched junction bases: 12.

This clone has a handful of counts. CDR3 amino acids: CASSQDRRTSGIYEQYF. The CDR3 nucleotides are TGTGCCAGCAGCCAAGACCGTAGGACTAGCGGAATCTACGAGCAGTACTTC. The chain joins TRBV14 to TRBJ2-7, with TRBD2 identical over 10 bases. In germline, CDR1 is SGHDN, CDR2 FVKESK. This CDR3 comprises 17 residues. V lost 0 bases and J lost 3; bases outside the gene matches: 8.

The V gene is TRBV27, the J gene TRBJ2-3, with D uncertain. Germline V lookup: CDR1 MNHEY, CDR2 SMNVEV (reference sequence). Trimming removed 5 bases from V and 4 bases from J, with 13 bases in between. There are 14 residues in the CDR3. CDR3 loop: CASSQQTRPDTQYF. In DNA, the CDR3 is TGTGCCAGCAGTCAGCAGACACGGCCAGATACGCAGTATTTT.

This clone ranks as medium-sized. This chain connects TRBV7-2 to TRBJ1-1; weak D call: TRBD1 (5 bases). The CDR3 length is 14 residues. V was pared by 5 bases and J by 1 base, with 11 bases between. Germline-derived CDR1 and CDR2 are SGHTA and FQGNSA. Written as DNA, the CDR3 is TGTGCCAGCAGCGGGGCAGCGGGGAACACTGAAGCTTTCTTT. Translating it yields CASSGAAGNTEAFF.

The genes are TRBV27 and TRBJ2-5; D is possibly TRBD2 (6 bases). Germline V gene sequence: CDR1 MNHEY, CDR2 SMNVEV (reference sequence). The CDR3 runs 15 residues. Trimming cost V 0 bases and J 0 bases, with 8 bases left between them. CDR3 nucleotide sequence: TGTGCCAGCAGTTTATCGAGCGGGTACCAAGAGACCCAGTACTTC. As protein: CASSLSSGYQETQYF.

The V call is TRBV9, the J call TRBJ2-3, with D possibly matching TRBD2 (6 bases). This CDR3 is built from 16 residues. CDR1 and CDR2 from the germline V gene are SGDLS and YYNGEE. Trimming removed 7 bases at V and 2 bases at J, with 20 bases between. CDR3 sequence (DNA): TGTGCCAGCGGCTTTAATAGGGACTCCGACACAGATACGCAGTATTTT. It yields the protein CASGFNRDSDTDTQYF.

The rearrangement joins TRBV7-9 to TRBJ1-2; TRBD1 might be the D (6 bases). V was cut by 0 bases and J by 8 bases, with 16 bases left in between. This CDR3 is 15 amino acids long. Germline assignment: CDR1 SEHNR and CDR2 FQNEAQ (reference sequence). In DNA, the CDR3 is TGTGCCAGCAGCTTAGCGCAGGGGTGGAATTCGGGCTACACCTTC. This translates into CASSLAQGWNSGYTF.

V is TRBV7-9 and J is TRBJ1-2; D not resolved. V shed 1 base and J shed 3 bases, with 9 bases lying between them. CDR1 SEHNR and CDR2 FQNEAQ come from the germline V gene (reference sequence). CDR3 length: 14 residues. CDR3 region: CASSLETAYYGYTF. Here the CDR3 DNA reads TGTGCCAGCAGCTTAGAAACAGCTTACTATGGCTACACCTTC.